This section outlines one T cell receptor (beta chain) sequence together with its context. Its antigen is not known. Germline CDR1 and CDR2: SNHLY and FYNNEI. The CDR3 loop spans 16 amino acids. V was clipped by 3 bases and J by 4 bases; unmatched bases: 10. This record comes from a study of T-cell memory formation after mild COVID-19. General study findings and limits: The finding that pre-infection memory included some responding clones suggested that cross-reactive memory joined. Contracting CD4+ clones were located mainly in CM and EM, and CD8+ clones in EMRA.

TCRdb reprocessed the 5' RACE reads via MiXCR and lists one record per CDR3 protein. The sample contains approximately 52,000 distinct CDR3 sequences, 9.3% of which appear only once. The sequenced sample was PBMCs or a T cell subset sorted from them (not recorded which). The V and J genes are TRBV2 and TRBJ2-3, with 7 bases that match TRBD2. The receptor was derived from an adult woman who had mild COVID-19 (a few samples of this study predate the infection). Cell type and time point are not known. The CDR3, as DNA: TGTGCCAGCAGTGAGGGGATATCGGGAGGACCAGATACGCAGTATTTT. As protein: CASSEGISGGPDTQYF.